These T cell receptor beta chains were read from a single sample in a study of CD8+ T cells in alopecia areata. Clones were sequenced by immunoSEQ multiplex PCR, and TCRdb holds only the in-frame ones, with some missing. Altogether 150,000 to 200,000 clones are present, 64% being singletons, with the ten largest covering about 1.3%. The specimen was CD4+ T cells sorted from blood, collected around week 50, from a patient treated with tofacitinib. The receptor source for this set is a human donor with alopecia areata. Each CDR3 is given with its conserved first and last residue. The D gene is left open where the match is weak. Some rows have no size entry. The others give once, few or many, or a class for an expanded clone.

CDR3,DNA,J,size,V,D
CASSSGQGGNTIYF,TGCGCCAGCAGCTCTGGACAGGGTGGAAACACCATATATTTT,TRBJ1-3,few,TRBV5-1,TRBD1
CAWHRQGSSPLHF,TGTGCCTGGCATCGACAGGGGAGTTCACCCCTCCACTTT,TRBJ1-6,.,TRBV30,TRBD1
CATSRASDTYEQYF,TGTGCCACCAGCAGAGCCAGCGATACCTACGAGCAGTACTTC,TRBJ2-7,.,TRBV15,.
CASSSIAGTYEQYF,TGTGCCAGCAGCTCGATAGCGGGGACCTACGAGCAGTACTTC,TRBJ2-7,.,TRBV7-8,TRBD2
CASSAHRGAGGHEQFF,TGTGCCAGCAGTGCCCACCGGGGAGCGGGGGGCCATGAGCAGTTCTTC,TRBJ2-1,.,TRBV9,TRBD2
CSVVTDLYEQYF,TGCAGCGTTGTGACAGACCTCTACGAGCAGTACTTC,TRBJ2-7,.,TRBV29-1,.
CSALTGQGYTF,TGCAGTGCTTTGACAGGGCAAGGCTACACCTTC,TRBJ1-2,.,TRBV20-1,TRBD1
CSVVRLEGGDTQYF,TGCAGCGTTGTACGGCTAGAGGGAGGAGATACGCAGTATTTT,TRBJ2-3,.,TRBV29-1,.
CASSFRTSGDPQQFF,TGTGCCAGCAGCTTTCGGACTAGCGGGGACCCGCAGCAGTTCTTC,TRBJ2-1,.,TRBV7-2,TRBD2
CASSLRTPTGELFF,TGTGCCAGCAGTTTAAGAACTCCTACCGGGGAGCTGTTTTTT,TRBJ2-2,.,TRBV27,.
CASSQDPGVQGGEKLFF,TGTGCCAGCAGCCAGGACCCGGGGGTCCAAGGAGGTGAAAAACTGTTTTTT,TRBJ1-4,few,TRBV7-9,.
CASSQLFSYEQYF,TGTGCCAGCAGCCAACTTTTCTCCTACGAGCAGTACTTC,TRBJ2-7,.,TRBV14,.
CASSVGVKNQPQHF,TGTGCCAGCAGTGTCGGGGTGAAAAATCAGCCCCAGCATTTT,TRBJ1-5,.,TRBV2,.
CASSQGPGQIDTF,TGTGCCAGCAGCCAGGGGCCGGGACAGATCGATACCTTC,TRBJ1-2,.,TRBV4-2,TRBD1
CAWSTGTGFLRRGYTF,TGTGCCTGGAGTACCGGGACAGGGTTCTTACGTCGGGGCTACACCTTC,TRBJ1-2,few,TRBV30,TRBD1
CASRVWDTQYF,TGTGCCAGCAGGGTCTGGGATACGCAGTATTTT,TRBJ2-3,few,TRBV2,.
CASSSSGGETQYF,TGTGCCAGCAGTTCTAGTGGGGGGGAGACCCAGTACTTC,TRBJ2-5,.,TRBV27,.
CSVCLWAASNTEAFF,TGCAGCGTTTGTCTCTGGGCAGCATCGAACACTGAAGCTTTCTTT,TRBJ1-1,.,TRBV29-1,.
CASSLDQGINEQFF,TGTGCCAGCAGCTTAGACCAGGGAATCAATGAGCAGTTCTTC,TRBJ2-1,many,TRBV7-2,.
CSAGPDYGYTF,TGCAGTGCTGGGCCAGACTATGGCTACACCTTC,TRBJ1-2,.,TRBV20-1,.
CSVVSGGGTGELFF,TGCAGCGTTGTATCAGGGGGCGGCACCGGGGAGCTGTTTTTT,TRBJ2-2,few,TRBV29-1,TRBD1
CASSYDRLSYGYTF,TGTGCCAGCAGCTATGACAGGCTCTCCTATGGCTACACCTTC,TRBJ1-2,few,TRBV27,.
CASSPVGADTGELFF,TGCGCCAGCAGCCCGGTGGGGGCCGACACCGGGGAGCTGTTTTTT,TRBJ2-2,.,TRBV5-1,.
CASSHKGSHEQYF,TGCGCCAGCAGCCATAAAGGGTCCCACGAGCAGTACTTC,TRBJ2-7,.,TRBV4-3,.
CASSFGTVNTEAFF,TGTGCCAGCAGCTTCGGGACGGTGAACACTGAAGCTTTCTTT,TRBJ1-1,.,TRBV13,.
CAWHRGLAGNIGETQYF,TGTGCCTGGCATAGGGGACTAGCGGGGAATATTGGGGAGACCCAGTACTTC,TRBJ2-5,few,TRBV30,TRBD2
CSVEGVNEQFF,TGCAGCGTGGAGGGGGTCAATGAGCAGTTCTTC,TRBJ2-1,once,TRBV29-1,.
CASSSDLYEQYF,TGCGCCAGCAGCTCCGATCTCTACGAGCAGTACTTC,TRBJ2-7,.,TRBV5-1,.
CASSEDVPGGFF,TGTGCCAGCAGTGAAGACGTACCGGGGGGGTTCTTC,TRBJ2-1,.,TRBV6-1,TRBD2
CASKRGPEVNEQFF,TGTGCCAGCAAAAGGGGGCCCGAGGTCAATGAGCAGTTCTTC,TRBJ2-1,.,TRBV6-4,TRBD1
CAWGPLAGGQETQYF,TGTGCCTGGGGCCCACTAGCGGGGGGCCAAGAGACCCAGTACTTC,TRBJ2-5,.,TRBV30,TRBD2
CSVWGGLGDYGYTF,TGCAGCGTTTGGGGGGGTCTCGGGGACTATGGCTACACCTTC,TRBJ1-2,.,TRBV29-1,.
CASSQAGPGAEAFF,TGTGCCAGCAGCCAAGCTGGGCCCGGGGCTGAAGCTTTCTTT,TRBJ1-1,.,TRBV14,.
CSVDEQGLRTDTQYF,TGCAGCGTTGATGAACAGGGGCTACGGACAGATACGCAGTATTTT,TRBJ2-3,.,TRBV29-1,TRBD1
CASSLVGSGGASYTQYF,TGTGCCAGCAGCTTAGTAGGTAGCGGGGGAGCGAGTTATACGCAGTATTTT,TRBJ2-3,.,TRBV11-2,TRBD2
CSVLPTGSSGANVLTF,TGCAGCGTCCTTCCAACAGGGAGCTCTGGGGCCAACGTCCTGACTTTC,TRBJ2-6,.,TRBV29-1,.
CSVDGGWNTEAFF,TGCAGCGTTGATGGGGGTTGGAACACTGAAGCTTTCTTT,TRBJ1-1,.,TRBV29-1,.
CCYNEQFF,TGTTGTTACAATGAGCAGTTCTTC,TRBJ2-1,.,TRBV29-1,.
CASTTSGGPDTQYF,TGTGCCAGCACTACTAGCGGGGGCCCAGATACGCAGTATTTT,TRBJ2-3,.,TRBV2,TRBD2
CASSLSQAQETQYF,TGCGCCAGCAGCTTGTCCCAGGCTCAAGAGACCCAGTACTTC,TRBJ2-5,few,TRBV5-1,.
CSVEPGMNTEAFF,TGCAGCGTTGAACCAGGGATGAACACTGAAGCTTTCTTT,TRBJ1-1,.,TRBV29-1,.
CASSLMRGGNYNEQFF,TGCGCCAGCAGCCTGATGCGGGGGGGCAACTACAATGAGCAGTTCTTC,TRBJ2-1,.,TRBV5-1,TRBD2
CASSSLGLRLVKNIQYF,TGTGCCAGCAGTTCCTTAGGGCTGCGCCTTGTGAAAAACATTCAGTACTTC,TRBJ2-4,many,TRBV28,.
CASSSGGRGSPLHF,TGTGCCAGCAGCTCAGGGGGCAGGGGTTCACCCCTCCACTTT,TRBJ1-6,.,TRBV6-6,TRBD1
CASSPTTGQGEQFF,TGCGCCAGCAGCCCCACGACAGGTCAGGGCGAGCAGTTCTTC,TRBJ2-1,.,TRBV5-1,.
CASSQVMGSNSPLHF,TGCGCCAGCAGCCAAGTTATGGGCAGTAATTCACCCCTCCACTTT,TRBJ1-6,.,TRBV4-3,.
CSVEGLGGARDGYTF,TGCAGCGTTGAAGGTCTCGGTGGGGCGCGGGATGGCTACACCTTC,TRBJ1-2,.,TRBV29-1,.